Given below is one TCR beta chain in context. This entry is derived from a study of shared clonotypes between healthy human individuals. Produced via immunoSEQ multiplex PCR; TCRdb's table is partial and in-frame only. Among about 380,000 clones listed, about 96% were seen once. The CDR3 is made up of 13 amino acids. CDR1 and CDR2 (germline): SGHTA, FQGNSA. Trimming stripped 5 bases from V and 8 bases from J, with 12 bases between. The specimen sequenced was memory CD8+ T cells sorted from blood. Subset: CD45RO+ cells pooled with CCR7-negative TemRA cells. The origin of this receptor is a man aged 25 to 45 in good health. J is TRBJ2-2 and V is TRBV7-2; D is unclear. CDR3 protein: CASSPQRPGELFF. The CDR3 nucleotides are TGTGCCAGCAGCCCACAGAGGCCTGGGGAGCTGTTTTTT. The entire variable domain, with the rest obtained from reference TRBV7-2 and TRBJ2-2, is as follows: GAGVSQSPSNKVTEKGKDVELRCDPISGHTALYWYRQSLGQGLEFLIYFQGNSAPDKSGLPSDRFSAERTGGSVSTLTIQRTQQEDSAVYLCASSPQRPGELFFGEGSRLTVL.